This TCR beta chain is drawn from a study of glioma-infiltrating T cells after dendritic cell vaccination. Time point indicated: after dendritic cell vaccination, including at tumor progression/relapse. Study results and limitations: Higher pretreatment TIL content predicted longer progression-free time and survival.

As concerns this clone: Its antigen is not identified.

Up to about 2 ug genomic DNA was used for TCRB CDR3 amplification. The PCR used 60 V beta and 13 J beta primers. The method was immunoSEQ multiplex PCR; TCRdb's version includes in-frame clones alone and lacks a portion of them. The table has approximately 91,000 clones, more than 80% seen once. The CDR3 totals 18 residues. Trimming cost V 3 bases and J 7 bases; bases outside gene matches: 10. The receptor was derived from a human donor with glioblastoma. The rearrangement joins TRBV23-1 to TRBJ2-2; 14 bases are a match to TRBD2. TRBV23-1 counts as an open reading frame of uncertain function. The sample consisted of blood, taken after dendritic cell vaccination. CDR3 sequence (DNA): TGCGCCAGCAGTCACCTCCCGGGACTAGCGGGAGCTCACGGGGAGCTGTTTTTT. This codes for CASSHLPGLAGAHGELFF.